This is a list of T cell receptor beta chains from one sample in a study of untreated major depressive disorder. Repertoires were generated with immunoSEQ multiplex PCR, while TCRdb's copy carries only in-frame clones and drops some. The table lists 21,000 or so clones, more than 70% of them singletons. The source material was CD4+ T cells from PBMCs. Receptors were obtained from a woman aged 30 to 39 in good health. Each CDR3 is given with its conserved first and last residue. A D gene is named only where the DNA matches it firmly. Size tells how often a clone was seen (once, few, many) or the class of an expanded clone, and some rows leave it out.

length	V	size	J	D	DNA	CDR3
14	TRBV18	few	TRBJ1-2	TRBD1	TGTGCCAGCTCACCACCTCGACAGGGCTATGGCTACACCTTC	CASSPPRQGYGYTF
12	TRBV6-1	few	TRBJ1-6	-	TGTGCCAGCAGTGGGGATAATTCACCCCTCCACTTT	CASSGDNSPLHF
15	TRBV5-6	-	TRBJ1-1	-	TGTGCCAGCAGCTTGGCAGGGCAGTTCTACACTGAAGCTTTCTTT	CASSLAGQFYTEAFF
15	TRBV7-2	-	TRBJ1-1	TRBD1	TGTGCCAGCAGCATGGGACAGGGAATGAACACTGAAGCTTTCTTT	CASSMGQGMNTEAFF
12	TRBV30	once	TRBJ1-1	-	TGTGCCTGGATGGTCGGTGAGTCCGAAGCTTTCTTT	CAWMVGESEAFF
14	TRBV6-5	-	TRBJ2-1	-	TGTGCCAGCAGTTGGAGAAGCTCGGGCAATGAGCAGTTCTTC	CASSWRSSGNEQFF
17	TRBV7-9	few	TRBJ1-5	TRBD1	TGTGCCAGCAGCGCCGGGACAGGGGGGTATAGCAATCAGCCCCAGCATTTT	CASSAGTGGYSNQPQHF
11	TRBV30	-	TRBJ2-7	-	TGTGCCTGGAACAGGGACCACGAGCAGTACTTC	CAWNRDHEQYF
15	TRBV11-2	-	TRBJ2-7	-	TGTGCCAGCAGCTTCTATTCGACAGCCTCCTACGAGCAGTACTTC	CASSFYSTASYEQYF
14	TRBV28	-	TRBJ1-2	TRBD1	TGTGCCAGCAGTTCGACAGGGGGAGAGAGTGGCTACACCTTC	CASSSTGGESGYTF
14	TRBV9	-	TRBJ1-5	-	TGTGCCAGCAGCACCTGGGGGGACAATCAGCCCCAGCATTTT	CASSTWGDNQPQHF
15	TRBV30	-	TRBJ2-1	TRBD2	TGTGCCTGGAGTGGGGGGATTCTAGCGGGGAATGAGCAGTTCTTC	CAWSGGILAGNEQFF
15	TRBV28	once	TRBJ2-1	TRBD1	TGTGCCAGCAGTTCCCCATCGGGACAGGGCAATGAGCAGTTCTTC	CASSSPSGQGNEQFF
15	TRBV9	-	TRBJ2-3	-	TGTGCCAGCAGCACCACCCCCGGGGGCACAGATACGCAGTATTTT	CASSTTPGGTDTQYF
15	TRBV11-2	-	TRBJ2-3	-	TGTGCCAGCAGCCGTATGGGGACCCCAACAGATACGCAGTATTTT	CASSRMGTPTDTQYF
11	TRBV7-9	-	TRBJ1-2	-	TGTGCCAGCAGCTTAGAAGGGTCCTACACCTTC	CASSLEGSYTF
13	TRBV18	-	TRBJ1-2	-	TGTGCCAGCTCCCCCGGACCTAACTATGGCTACACCTTC	CASSPGPNYGYTF
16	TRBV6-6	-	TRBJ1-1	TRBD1	TGTGCCAGCAGTTACTCGAATTCAGGGGGCCTCACTGAAGCTTTCTTT	CASSYSNSGGLTEAFF
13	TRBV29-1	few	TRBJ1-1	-	TGCAGCGTCGAACCCTCCATGGGGGCTGAAGCTTTCTTT	CSVEPSMGAEAFF
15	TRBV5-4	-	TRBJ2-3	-	TGTGCCAGCAGCCCCGGACTACGTCGGACAGATACGCAGTATTTT	CASSPGLRRTDTQYF
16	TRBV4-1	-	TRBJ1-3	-	TGCGCCAGCAGCCAGATCGGGGGCAGGGGAGGAAACACCATATATTTT	CASSQIGGRGGNTIYF
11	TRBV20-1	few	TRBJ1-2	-	TGCAGTGTTTCAGGGGTTGGTGGCTACACCTTC	CSVSGVGGYTF
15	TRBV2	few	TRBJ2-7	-	TGTGCCAGCACCCTGGCGAGGGGGGCTGCCTACGAGCAGTACTTC	CASTLARGAAYEQYF
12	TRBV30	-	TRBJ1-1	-	TGTGCCTGGAGTGTATTGTTAGGGGTGGCTTTCTTT	CAWSVLLGVAFF
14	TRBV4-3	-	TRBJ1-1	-	TGCGCCAGCAGCCAAGAGGAATGGATCGGAAATGCTTTCTTT	CASSQEEWIGNAFF
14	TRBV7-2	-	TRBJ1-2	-	TGTGCCAGCAGCTCAACCAGGGGAAACTATGGCTACACCTTC	CASSSTRGNYGYTF
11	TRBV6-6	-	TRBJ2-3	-	TGTGCCAGCAACCATGATGATACGCAGTATTTT	CASNHDDTQYF
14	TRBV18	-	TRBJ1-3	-	TGTGCCAGCTCACCACCGAACAGCGGAAACACCATATATTTT	CASSPPNSGNTIYF
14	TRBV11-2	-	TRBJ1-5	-	TGTGCCAGCAGCTTAGAACGGGGCAATCAGCCCCAGCATTTT	CASSLERGNQPQHF
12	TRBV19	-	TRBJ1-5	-	TGTGCCAGTAACCCACGCAATCAGCCCCAGCATTTT	CASNPRNQPQHF
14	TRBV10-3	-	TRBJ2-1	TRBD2	TGTGCCACCCGGCTAGCGGGGGGGAACAATGAGCAGTTCTTC	CATRLAGGNNEQFF